Shown below are 15 T cell receptor beta chains from a single sample sequenced in a study of CD8 T cells in ankylosing spondylitis. TCRdb ran MiXCR on the 5' RACE reads and lists one entry per CDR3 protein. The repertoire consists of 220,000 or so distinct CDR3 sequences, with about 10% occurring once and the leading ten covering around a fifth. The material sequenced was blood, either unsorted or a sorted T cell fraction (not recorded which). The receptor source for this set is a male donor with ankylosing spondylitis or in good health (not recorded which).

This clonotype was seen repeatedly, ten times or more. The chain employs TRBV5-6 and TRBJ2-1; 7 nucleotides line up with TRBD1. V lost 3 bases and J lost 13; bases outside the gene matches: 7. The germline CDR1 and CDR2 sequences are SGHDT and YYEEEE. The CDR3 loop spans 12 amino acids. The DNA for the CDR3 is TGTGCCAGCAGCTCCCTGACAGGGCCCCAGTTCTTC. Residues: CASSSLTGPQFF.

This clonotype was recorded many times. The rearrangement uses TRBV29-1 and TRBJ1-2, with D hard to call. V was pared by 1 base and J by 4 bases, with 7 bases between. Germline assignment: CDR1 SQVTM and CDR2 ANQGSEA. The CDR3 is made up of 12 amino acids. In DNA, the CDR3 is TGCAGCGTTGAAGGAAGCAGCTATGGCTACACCTTC. Amino acids: CSVEGSSYGYTF.

The rearrangement joins TRBV5-1 to TRBJ2-2, with 7 bases matching TRBD1. The germline CDR1 and CDR2 sequences are SGHRS and YFSETQ. The CDR3 is 15 amino acids. V trimming: 2 bases; J trimming: 5 bases; junction bases outside the gene matches: 6. In DNA, the CDR3 is TGCGCCAGCAGCTTTGACAGGGTCGGTACCGGGGAGCTGTTTTTT. As protein: CASSFDRVGTGELFF.

About this clonotype: Given a much more abundant clone one base away, this may be a read error. V usage is TRBV5-1 and J usage is TRBJ1-3; no definite D call. Germline CDR1 and CDR2: SGHRS and YFSETQ. CDR3 length: 15 amino acids. CDR3 in amino acids: CATSLGTGPRNTIYF. In nucleotides, the CDR3 is TGCGCCACCAGCTTGGGAACCGGGCCCCGAAACACCATATATTTT.

The chain employs TRBV7-6 and TRBJ1-4, with D uncertain. Germline assignment: CDR1 SGHVS and CDR2 FNYEAQ. This CDR3 is built from 12 residues. Between the trimmed V and J ends, which lost 5 bases and 8 bases, there was a span of 9 bases. DNA of the CDR3: TGTGCCAGCAGCGATACAAGGGAAAAACTGTTTTTT. Translated: CASSDTREKLFF.

Many counts were recorded for this clonotype. The chain couples TRBV9 to TRBJ2-3; D gene unclear. V was clipped by 7 bases and J by 6 bases, with 9 bases between them. The germline V gene has CDR1 SGDLS and CDR2 YYNGEE. The CDR3 has 11 amino acids. CDR3 loop: CASSTGDTQYF. CDR3 coding DNA: TGTGCCAGCTCGACCGGGGATACGCAGTATTTT. Full variable domain (missing parts from reference TRBV9 and TRBJ2-3): DSGVTQTPKHLITATGQRVTLRCSPRSGDLSVYWYQQSLDQGLQFLIQYYNGEERAKGNILERFSAQQFPDLHSELNLSSLELGDSALYFCASSTGDTQYFGPGTRLTVL.

The CDR3 region is CSARGGTGWYEQYF. CDR3 nucleotides: TGCAGTGCTAGAGGCGGGACAGGGTGGTACGAGCAGTACTTC. V gene TRBV20-1 combines with J gene TRBJ2-7, with 9 positions matching TRBD1. In germline, CDR1 is DFQATT, CDR2 SNEGSKA (reference sequence). The CDR3 has 14 residues. V lost 1 base and J lost 4; bases outside the gene matches: 5.

CDR3 protein: CASSPGTYGYTF. As DNA, the CDR3 is TGCGCCAGCAGCCCAGGGACCTATGGCTACACCTTC. V usage is TRBV5-1 and J usage is TRBJ1-2; D is possibly TRBD1 (5 bases). V was clipped by 4 bases and J by 4 bases, with 8 bases between them. The CDR3 extends over 12 amino acids. Germline V gene sequence: CDR1 SGHRS, CDR2 YFSETQ.

This clonotype has at least ten counts. The gene calls are TRBV28 and TRBJ2-7; TRBD1 matches at 8 bases. This CDR3 is 16 amino acids long. The germline CDR1 and CDR2 sequences are MDHEN and SYDVKM. V was pared by 6 bases and J by 5 bases, with 15 bases of the junction left unmatched. The CDR3 spells CASRYTSGQGSDEQYF. CDR3 DNA: TGTGCCAGCAGGTACACCTCCGGACAGGGCAGCGACGAGCAGTACTTC.

This clonotype was observed at least ten times. The chain carries TRBV12-3 or TRBV12-4 and TRBJ2-2; weak D call: TRBD1 (6 bases). The CDR3 sequence is 14 residues long. Trimming removed 6 bases from V and 3 bases from J, with 11 bases in between. The CDR3 reads CASRDSGYTGELFF. CDR3 nucleotide sequence: TGTGCCAGCAGGGACAGTGGGTACACCGGGGAGCTGTTTTTT.

Turning to this clonotype: Being one base from a much bigger clone, this may be a read error. V usage is TRBV29-1 and J usage is TRBJ2-5, with D perhaps TRBD1 (6 bases). The germline V gene has CDR1 SQVTM and CDR2 ANQGSEA. The CDR3 is 11 residues long. This chain's CDR3 is CSIEDRQTQYF. CDR3 nucleotide sequence: TGCAGCATTGAAGACAGGCAGACCCAGTACTTC.

This clonotype was seen repeatedly, ten times or more. The chain is built from TRBV15 and TRBJ1-1; no clear D gene. CDR3 length: 16 amino acids. Per germline, CDR1 LNHNV and CDR2 YYDKDF (reference sequence). V was clipped by 0 bases and J by 1 base, with 12 bases between them. CDR3 protein: CATSRDWEGWNTEAFF. In DNA, the CDR3 is TGTGCCACCAGCAGAGATTGGGAGGGTTGGAACACTGAAGCTTTCTTT.

This clonotype was seen many times. The chain uses TRBV7-2 and TRBJ2-5; tentative D call: TRBD1 (7 bases). The CDR3 is 14 amino acids. V was pared by 5 bases and J by 1 base, with 11 bases between. Germline CDR1 SGHTA, CDR2 FQGNSA. The CDR3 DNA follows: TGTGCCAGCAGCCCCAGGGGGGTCCAAGAGACCCAGTACTTC. Translating it yields CASSPRGVQETQYF.

This clonotype was detected a few times. The V and J genes are TRBV2 and TRBJ2-4; TRBD1 matches at 10 bases. Germline CDR1 and CDR2: SNHLY and FYNNEI. The junction had 3 bases not matched to a gene; V was cut back by 4 bases and J by 6 bases. The CDR3 length is 14 residues. The CDR3 protein is CASSATGGANIQYF. DNA for the CDR3: TGTGCCAGCAGTGCGACAGGGGGCGCAAACATTCAGTACTTC. Full variable domain (rest looked up from reference TRBV2 and TRBJ2-4): EPEVTQTPSHQVTQMGQEVILRCVPISNHLYFYWYRQILGQKVEFLVSFYNNEISEKSEIFDDQFSVERPDGSNFTLKIRSTKLEDSAMYFCASSATGGANIQYFGAGTRLSVL.

This clonotype was found many times. This chain joins TRBV7-9 and TRBJ1-4; no clear D. V was trimmed by 1 base and J by 7 bases, leaving 13 bases between them. The CDR3 runs to 15 residues. Germline V CDR1 and CDR2: SEHNR, FQNEAQ (reference sequence). The CDR3 loop is CASSLGAVMTEKLFF. The CDR3, as DNA: TGTGCCAGCAGCTTAGGGGCTGTTATGACTGAAAAACTGTTTTTT.